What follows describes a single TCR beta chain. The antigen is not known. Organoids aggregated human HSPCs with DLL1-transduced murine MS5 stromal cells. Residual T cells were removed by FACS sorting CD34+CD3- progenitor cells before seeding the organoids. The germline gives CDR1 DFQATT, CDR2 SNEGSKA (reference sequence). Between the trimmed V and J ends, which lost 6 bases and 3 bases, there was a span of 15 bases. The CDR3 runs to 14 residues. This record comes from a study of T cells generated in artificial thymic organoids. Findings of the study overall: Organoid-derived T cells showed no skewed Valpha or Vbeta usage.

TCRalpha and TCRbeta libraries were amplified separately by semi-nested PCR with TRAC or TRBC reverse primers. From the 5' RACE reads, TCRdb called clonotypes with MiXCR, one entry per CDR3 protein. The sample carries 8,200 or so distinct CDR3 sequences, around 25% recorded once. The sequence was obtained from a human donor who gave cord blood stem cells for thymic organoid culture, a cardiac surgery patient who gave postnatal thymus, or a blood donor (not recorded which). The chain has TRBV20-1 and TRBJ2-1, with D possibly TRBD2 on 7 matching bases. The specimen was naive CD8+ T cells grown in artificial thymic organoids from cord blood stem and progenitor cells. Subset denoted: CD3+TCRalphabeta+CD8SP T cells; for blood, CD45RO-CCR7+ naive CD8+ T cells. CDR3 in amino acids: CSAVGGGHYNEQFF. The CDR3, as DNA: TGCAGTGCCGTAGGGGGGGGGCACTACAATGAGCAGTTCTTC.